The 20 T cell receptor beta chains below come from one sample, sequenced in a study of blood T cell repertoires in COVID-19. TCRdb keeps only in-frame clones here, not all; method: immunoSEQ multiplex PCR. This sample yields 350,000 or so clones, of which roughly 90% are seen a single time; roughly 0.94% belongs to the top ten. The specimen was PBMCs or T cells enriched from blood (not recorded which). The receptors were gathered from a woman between 25 and 40 years old who had recovered from COVID-19.

The chain recombines TRBV12-3 or TRBV12-4 with TRBJ1-6; D is undetermined. This CDR3 is 13 amino acids long. V dropped 8 bases and J dropped 7 bases, with 12 bases sitting between them. The CDR3 region has the DNA TGTGCCAGCGCTGAGGTGAGGAATTCACCCCTCCACTTT. This encodes CASAEVRNSPLHF.

The genes are TRBV27 and TRBJ2-1; 14 nucleotides agree with TRBD2. With V trimmed by 7 bases and J by 7 bases, 9 bases remained unmatched. Germline assignment: CDR1 MNHEY and CDR2 SMNVEV (reference sequence). This CDR3 has 16 amino acids. CDR3 protein: CASTATSGGAENEQFF. The CDR3 DNA is TGTGCCAGCACCGCGACTAGCGGGGGGGCTGAGAATGAGCAGTTCTTC.

In this sample, this clone turned up many times. The rearrangement uses TRBV7-9 and TRBJ1-2; the D gene is possibly TRBD1 (6 bases). The CDR3 consists of 13 residues. V shed 4 bases and J shed 7 bases, with 13 bases lying between them. Germline CDR1 reads SEHNR; CDR2 reads FQNEAQ (reference sequence). CDR3 DNA sequence: TGTGCCAGCAGCTCACAGGGTGAGGGTGGCTACACCTTC. Its translation is CASSSQGEGGYTF. The full variable domain, its missing parts supplied by reference TRBV7-9 and TRBJ1-2, is DTGVSQNPRHKITKRGQNVTFRCDPISEHNRLYWYRQTLGQGPEFLTYFQNEAQLEKSRLLSDRFSAERPKGSFSTLEIQRTEQGDSAMYLCASSSQGEGGYTFGSGTRLTVV.

The chain recombines TRBV18 with TRBJ1-3; the match to TRBD1 covers 10 bases. V was clipped by 4 bases and J by 0 bases; unmatched bases: 3. CDR3 length equals 16 residues. From germline, CDR1 is KGHSH and CDR2 LQKENI. DNA for the CDR3: TGTGCCAGCTCACAGGGACAGGGGACCTCTGGAAACACCATATATTTT. Amino acids: CASSQGQGTSGNTIYF.

V is TRBV25-1 and J is TRBJ1-1; maybe TRBD1 (6 bases). Germline CDR1 reads MGHDK; CDR2 reads SYGVNS. Trimming shortened V by 5 bases and J by 4 bases, and 14 bases separated the two germline ends. The length of the CDR3 is 14 residues. This CDR3 is CASSRNRDGTEAFF. The CDR3 nucleotides are TGTGCCAGCAGTAGGAACAGGGATGGCACTGAAGCTTTCTTT.

The V and J genes are TRBV5-1 and TRBJ1-2, with D perhaps matching TRBD1 (5 bases). This CDR3 is 15 amino acids long. Germline-derived CDR1 and CDR2 are SGHRS and YFSETQ. Trimming took 0 bases from V and 4 from J, leaving 13 bases between them. CDR3 sequence reads: CASSLGGTTFYGYTF. As DNA, the CDR3 is TGCGCCAGCAGCTTGGGGGGGACTACCTTCTATGGCTACACCTTC. Combining the CDR3 with reference TRBV5-1 and TRBJ1-2 gives the whole variable domain KAGVTQTPRYLIKTRGQQVTLSCSPISGHRSVSWYQQTPGQGLQFLFEYFSETQRNKGNFPGRFSGRQFSNSRSEMNVSTLELGDSALYLCASSLGGTTFYGYTFGSGTRLTVV.

The chain uses TRBV15 and TRBJ1-1, with 9 bases aligning to TRBD1. The ends lost 3 bases at V and 3 bases at J; junction bases unmatched: 2. Germline V gives CDR1 LNHNV, CDR2 YYDKDF (reference sequence). This CDR3 has 14 residues. In nucleotides, the CDR3 is TGTGCCACCAGCAGTGACAGGGGGGACACTGAAGCTTTCTTT. It specifies CATSSDRGDTEAFF.

The V gene is TRBV9, the J gene TRBJ1-1, with a weak D call TRBD1 (6 bases). Germline assignment: CDR1 SGDLS and CDR2 YYNGEE. The CDR3 has 13 amino acids. V gave up 4 bases and J gave up 7 bases, with 14 bases separating them. CDR3 coding DNA: TGTGCCAGCAGCCCGGGACAATTCTTTGAAGCTTTCTTT. Residues: CASSPGQFFEAFF.

The chain uses TRBV7-9 and TRBJ2-1; 14 nucleotides align to TRBD2. The CDR3 has 18 amino acids. CDR1 is SEHNR and CDR2 is FQNEAQ in the germline V gene (reference sequence). V trimming: 5 bases; J trimming: 5 bases; junction bases outside the gene matches: 11. CDR3 nucleotides: TGTGCCAGCAGCCTCGGACTAGCGGGGGGACAAATCCACAATGAGCAGTTCTTC. Amino acids: CASSLGLAGGQIHNEQFF.

The chain uses TRBV10-1 and TRBJ1-6; TRBD1 agrees at 7 bases. The CDR3 extends over 14 amino acids. Germline lookup yields CDR1 WNHNN and CDR2 SYGVQD (reference sequence). Trimming removed 2 bases from V and 8 bases from J; junction bases left unmatched: 3. The CDR3 here is CASSEDRVDSPLHF. The CDR3 coding sequence is TGCGCCAGCAGTGAGGACAGGGTGGATTCACCCCTCCACTTT.

This clone was recorded once. J is TRBJ1-1 and V is TRBV2, with 8 bases aligning to TRBD1. Germline CDR1 is SNHLY and CDR2 is FYNNEI. V gave up 3 bases and J gave up 3 bases; unmatched junction bases: 6. The CDR3 extends over 15 amino acids. CDR3 sequence reads: CASSDGRGRDTEAFF. The CDR3 DNA follows: TGTGCCAGCAGTGACGGCAGGGGGCGGGACACTGAAGCTTTCTTT.

The chain links TRBV21-1 to TRBJ1-2; TRBD1, as called in the table, went unchecked against the DNA. TRBV21-1 has pseudogene status. The CDR3 is made up of 13 amino acids. The CDR3 here is CASSSTGVYGYTF. In nucleotides, the CDR3 is TGTGCCAGCAGCTCGACAGGGGTGTATGGCTACACCTTC.

The chain uses TRBV29-1 and TRBJ2-5; possible D gene TRBD2, 5 bases. This CDR3 region has 11 residues. V was trimmed by 0 bases and J by 9 bases, leaving 8 bases between them. CDR1 and CDR2 from the germline V gene are SQVTM and ANQGSEA. The CDR3 region has the DNA TGCAGCGTTGAAGATGACGGGGCCCAGTACTTC. It yields the protein CSVEDDGAQYF.

The rearrangement joins TRBV29-1 to TRBJ1-2; D not certain. V lost 1 base to trimming and J lost 8 bases, with 11 bases between them. Germline CDR1 SQVTM, CDR2 ANQGSEA. The CDR3 sequence is 12 residues long. CDR3 DNA: TGCAGCGTTGAAGGTGCGGCTGGAGGCTACACCTTC. Translated: CSVEGAAGGYTF.

The chain recombines TRBV15 with TRBJ1-3, with D perhaps TRBD1 (6 bases). The length of the CDR3 is 15 residues. V was pared by 0 bases and J by 6 bases, with 12 bases between. CDR1 is LNHNV and CDR2 is YYDKDF in the germline V gene (reference sequence). Here the CDR3 reads CATSRDLSGANTIYF. In DNA, the CDR3 is TGTGCCACCAGCAGAGATCTTTCAGGGGCAAACACCATATATTTT.

This clone was counted once. The rearrangement uses TRBV6-5 and TRBJ2-7, with 9 bases matching TRBD1. V lost 2 bases to trimming and J lost 0 bases; unmatched junction nucleotides: 5. Germline CDR1 and CDR2: MNHEY and SVGAGI. This CDR3 has 16 amino acids. The CDR3 loop reads CASSYHGTGISYEQYF. The DNA for the CDR3 is TGTGCCAGCAGTTACCACGGGACAGGGATCTCCTACGAGCAGTACTTC.

The rearrangement joins TRBV27 to TRBJ1-1, with TRBD1 identical over 7 bases. The CDR3 is made up of 14 amino acids. V trimming: 6 bases; J trimming: 5 bases; junction bases outside the gene matches: 9. CDR1 and CDR2 from the germline V gene are MNHEY and SMNVEV (reference sequence). The CDR3 spells CASSRTQGRTEAFF. The CDR3 DNA is TGTGCCAGCAGCCGAACACAGGGGAGGACTGAAGCTTTCTTT.

The rearrangement links TRBV18 to TRBJ2-7, with 8 bases aligning to TRBD1. From germline, CDR1 is KGHSH and CDR2 LQKENI. This CDR3 is built from 14 residues. Unmatched junction bases numbered 6, after V lost 1 base and J lost 7 bases. The CDR3 protein is CASSPRNRGEEQYF. The CDR3 nucleotides read TGTGCCAGCTCACCACGTAACAGGGGGGAGGAGCAGTACTTC.

This clone was found once. The chain recombines TRBV11-2 with TRBJ1-2, with no clear D. In germline, CDR1 is SGHAT, CDR2 FQNNGV. This CDR3 spans 13 amino acids. Between the trimmed V and J ends, which lost 1 base and 6 bases, there was a span of 9 bases. The CDR3 bases are TGTGCCAGCAGCTTAGGACGGCGGGATGGCTACACCTTC. Residues: CASSLGRRDGYTF.

The chain links TRBV24-1 to TRBJ1-1; D is unresolved. The CDR3 contains 13 residues. V lost 1 base to trimming and J lost 10 bases, with 12 bases between them. Germline V lookup: CDR1 KGHDR, CDR2 SFDVKD. CDR3 amino acids: CATSDFDGRGAFF. CDR3 DNA sequence: TGTGCCACCAGTGATTTTGACGGTCGGGGAGCTTTCTTT.